The 2 T cell receptor beta chains below were found in one sample sequenced in a study of regulatory and conventional T cells in RAG deficiency. The sorted regulatory T cells were CD4+, CD25-high and CD127-low, with genomic DNA sequenced. Produced via immunoSEQ multiplex PCR; TCRdb's table is partial and in-frame only. Here the sample spans about 28,000 clones, over 80% being singletons. Separately, the same data were catalogued under a study of regulatory T cells. From that second work: Primers: 52 TRBV forward and 13 TRBJ reverse.

The specimen was Tregs sorted from blood. Every receptor here comes from a human donor in good health.

The CDR3 protein is CASSPDRVSYNEQFF. CDR3 bases: TGTGCCAGCTCACCAGACAGGGTATCCTACAATGAGCAGTTCTTC. This chain uses TRBV18 with TRBJ2-1; TRBD1 matches 7 bases. Trimming cost V 2 bases and J 1 base; bases outside gene matches: 2. The CDR3 consists of 15 residues. Looked up from germline, CDR1 is KGHSH and CDR2 is LQKENI.

DNA of the CDR3: TGTGCCAGCAGCTTACAGGCCGCGGAGGCTGAAGCTTTCTTT. Protein product: CASSLQAAEAEAFF. The chain has TRBV7-6 and TRBJ1-1; D unresolved. The germline CDR1 and CDR2 sequences are SGHVS and FNYEAQ. The CDR3 extends over 14 amino acids. Between the trimmed V and J ends, which lost 2 bases and 6 bases, there was a span of 13 bases. Complete variable domain (other parts from reference TRBV7-6 and TRBJ1-1): GAGVSQSPRYKVTKRGQDVALRCDPISGHVSLYWYRQALGQGPEFLTYFNYEAQQDKSGLPNDRFSAERPEGSISTLTIQRTEQRDSAMYRCASSLQAAEAEAFFGQGTRLTVV.